A single sample gave rise to the 27 T cell receptor beta chains below, sequenced in a study of OX40 agonist ivuxolimab in advanced cancers. The assay was immunoSEQ multiplex PCR, and TCRdb's table has in-frame clones only and misses some. The data contain 50,000 to 75,000 clones, about four fifths of them seen just once; the ten biggest clones take up roughly 1.2%. This specimen consisted of CD4+ or CD8+ T cells sorted from blood, obtained in a trial of the OX40 agonist ivuxolimab. The source is an adult with an advanced solid tumor such as melanoma, head and neck, liver or kidney cancer.

This rearrangement joins TRBV5-1 to TRBJ1-3; possibly TRBD1 for D (6 bases). V dropped 2 bases and J dropped 8 bases, with 11 bases sitting between them. The germline CDR1 and CDR2 sequences are SGHRS and YFSETQ. CDR3 size: 13 residues. The CDR3 bases are TGCGCCAGCAGCTTCGACAGGTGGGACACCATATATTTT. This encodes CASSFDRWDTIYF.

A single count supports this clone. This rearrangement joins TRBV6-1 to TRBJ1-2; D is unresolved. Germline CDR1 MNHNS, CDR2 SASEGT. The CDR3 extends over 11 amino acids. V lost 2 bases to trimming and J lost 14 bases, with 12 bases between them. The CDR3 nucleotides read TGTGCCAGCAGTGAACCACGGGAGCCGACCTTC. Its translation: CASSEPREPTF.

The V gene is TRBV30, the J gene TRBJ2-1, with D perhaps assigned TRBD1 or TRBD2 (6 bases each). The V end lost 4 bases, the J end lost 9 bases, and 16 bases lay between the germline ends. Germline-derived CDR1 and CDR2 are GTSNPN and SVGIG (reference sequence). This CDR3 is 13 amino acids long. CDR3 protein: CAWKMVGGIEQFF. CDR3 DNA sequence: TGTGCCTGGAAAATGGTGGGGGGCATTGAGCAGTTCTTC.

This clone was observed once. This chain uses TRBV5-1 with TRBJ2-5; the D call may be TRBD1 or TRBD2 (5 bases each). The CDR3 runs 13 residues. CDR1 is SGHRS, CDR2 YFSETQ, per germline. Trimming took off 4 bases at V and 5 bases at J, with 12 bases between the two ends. The CDR3 DNA is TGCGCCAGCAGCCTGAGGGGTACCGAGACCCAGTACTTC. Its translation is CASSLRGTETQYF.

Points on this clone: Other DNA sequences within the sample encode an identical CDR3. The CDR3 protein is CASSLAPTGELFF. CDR3 DNA sequence: TGTGCCAGCAGCTTAGCCCCAACCGGGGAGCTGTTTTTT. This chain connects TRBV7-8 to TRBJ2-2, with unresolved D. Deletions cut 0 bases from V and 5 bases from J, with 4 bases between. Looked up from germline, CDR1 is SGHVS and CDR2 is FQNEAQ. This CDR3 spans 13 amino acids.

The chain employs TRBV28 and TRBJ1-5, with 10 bases matching TRBD1. CDR3 size: 16 residues. V lost 4 bases and J lost 4; bases outside the gene matches: 7. Germline values: CDR1 MDHEN, CDR2 SYDVKM. CDR3 nucleotides: TGTGCCAGCAGTTGGGCCCGGACAGGGGGGAATCAGCCCCAGCATTTT. Protein sequence: CASSWARTGGNQPQHF.

The chain is built from TRBV7-3 and TRBJ1-3, with D unresolved. V was trimmed by 1 base and J by 2 bases, leaving 15 bases between them. CDR3 length equals 17 residues. Germline CDR1 and CDR2: SGHTA and FQGTGA. In nucleotides, the CDR3 is TGTGCCAGCAGCTTAAACTGCCCTCGGCTCCCTGGAAACACCATATATTTT. It codes for CASSLNCPRLPGNTIYF.

The chain employs TRBV5-4 and TRBJ2-7, with 16 bases aligning to TRBD2. CDR1 is SGHNT and CDR2 is YYREEE in the germline V gene (reference sequence). V dropped 4 bases and J dropped 7; count of bases not matched to a gene: 8. The CDR3 runs to 16 residues. The DNA of the CDR3 is TGTGCCAGCAGCCCGGGACTAGCGGGAGGGTGGTATGAGCAGTACTTC. Translating gives CASSPGLAGGWYEQYF.

This sequence joins TRBV7-9 and TRBJ2-7; D is unresolved. Germline V gives CDR1 SEHNR, CDR2 FQNEAQ (reference sequence). This CDR3 has 10 amino acids. V lost 8 bases and J lost 3, with 5 bases in between. The CDR3 protein is CASGNYEQYF. The CDR3 region has the DNA TGTGCCAGCGGAAACTACGAGCAGTACTTC.

By proportion, this clone is medium-sized. The chain links TRBV28 to TRBJ1-1; D unclear. The CDR3 extends over 13 amino acids. V lost 3 bases and J 6 bases, leaving 11 bases between the germline ends. Looked up from germline, CDR1 is MDHEN and CDR2 is SYDVKM. In DNA, the CDR3 is TGTGCCAGCAGTTTCTCCGAGTACGCTGAAGCTTTCTTT. It is translated as CASSFSEYAEAFF.

The V and J genes are TRBV6-5 and TRBJ2-4; 7 bases agree with TRBD2. Germline values: CDR1 MNHEY, CDR2 SVGAGI. CDR3 length: 13 residues. V shed 8 bases and J 10 bases; nucleotides not matched to a gene: 11. CDR3 bases: TGTGCCAGCTCCGCGTCCCGGGGAGGGATTCAGTACTTC. Translated: CASSASRGGIQYF.

The genes are TRBV19 and TRBJ1-5; perhaps TRBD1 as D (6 bases). This CDR3 is 14 amino acids long. Germline V lookup: CDR1 LNHDA, CDR2 SQIVND (reference sequence). V was trimmed by 10 bases and J by 0 bases, leaving 13 bases between them. The DNA of the CDR3 is TGTGCCACCCAGGGACAAATTAGCAATCAGCCCCAGCATTTT. Translation: CATQGQISNQPQHF. Together with reference TRBV19 and TRBJ1-5, the CDR3 gives the full variable domain: DGGITQSPKYLFRKEGQNVTLSCEQNLNHDAMYWYRQDPGQGLRLIYYSQIVNDFQKGDIAEGYSVSREKKESFPLTVTSAQKNPTAFYLCATQGQISNQPQHFGDGTRLSIL.

The chain has TRBV5-1 and TRBJ2-2, with D perhaps matching TRBD2 (6 bases). This CDR3 contains 17 residues. V was shortened by 2 bases and J by 4 bases, with 18 bases between the two germline ends. The germline CDR1 and CDR2 sequences are SGHRS and YFSETQ. CDR3 DNA sequence: TGCGCCAGCAGCTTCAACGCCGGGACTTTAATCACCGGGGAGCTGTTTTTT. Translated: CASSFNAGTLITGELFF.

Comments on this clone: Its ends do not fully match the called genes, so a read error is possible. V gene TRBV11-2 combines with J gene TRBJ2-2; 9 bases agree with TRBD1. Germline lookup yields CDR1 SGHAT and CDR2 FQNNGV. The CDR3 is 15 residues long. CDR3 nucleotides: TGTGCCAGCAACTTACAGGGGGCGGACACCGGGGAGCTGTTTTTT. It codes for CASNLQGADTGELFF. Combining the CDR3 with reference TRBV11-2 and TRBJ2-2 gives the whole variable domain EAGVAQSPRYKIIEKRQSVAFWCNPISGHATLYWYQQILGQGPKLLIQFQNNGVVDDSQLPKDRFSAERLKGVDSTLKIQPAKLEDSAVYLCASNLQGADTGELFFGEGSRLTVL.

This sequence joins TRBV19 and TRBJ2-3, with 8 nucleotides matching TRBD2. The V gene end was trimmed by 2 bases and the J gene end by 5 bases; junction bases not matched to a gene: 15. CDR1 LNHDA and CDR2 SQIVND come from the germline V gene (reference sequence). There are 18 residues in the CDR3. In DNA form, the CDR3 reads TGTGCCAGTAGTATATCATTTGGCGGGAGAAGCGGGAGAGATACGCAGTATTTT. Translating it yields CASSISFGGRSGRDTQYF.

The chain has TRBV18 and TRBJ2-6, with D possibly TRBD2 on 5 matching bases. The CDR3 runs 17 residues. V was cut by 6 bases and J by 2 bases, with 17 bases left in between. Per germline, CDR1 KGHSH and CDR2 LQKENI. The CDR3 protein is CASSSEVGSTGANVLTF. The CDR3 DNA reads TGTGCCAGCTCGTCGGAGGTCGGATCGACTGGGGCCAACGTCCTGACTTTC.

This chain links TRBV7-3 with TRBJ2-7, with TRBD2 identical over 9 bases. Germline CDR1 reads SGHTA; CDR2 reads FQGTGA. The CDR3 has 21 amino acids. V shed 6 bases, J shed 3 bases, and the junction held 27 bases outside the gene matches. CDR3 region: CASSKALTASLRLAAYYEQYF. The CDR3 nucleotides read TGTGCCAGCAGTAAGGCGTTGACAGCCAGCCTGAGACTAGCGGCCTACTACGAGCAGTACTTC.

The V and J genes are TRBV30 and TRBJ1-1, with D possibly TRBD1 on 5 matching bases. V was shortened by 3 bases and J by 3 bases, with 8 bases between the two germline ends. The CDR3 contains 12 residues. Germline V gene sequence: CDR1 GTSNPN, CDR2 SVGIG (reference sequence). The CDR3 loop is CAWRGGYTEAFF. CDR3 coding DNA: TGTGCCTGGAGGGGGGGATACACTGAAGCTTTCTTT.

The chain combines TRBV5-8 with TRBJ1-2; D gene unclear. Germline-derived CDR1 and CDR2 are SGHTS and YDEGEE. Trimming shortened V by 0 bases and J by 7 bases, and 10 bases separated the two germline ends. This CDR3 has 13 amino acids. This CDR3 is CASSLVAGLGYTF. CDR3 coding DNA: TGTGCCAGCAGCTTGGTGGCAGGTCTTGGCTACACCTTC.

This sequence joins TRBV5-1 and TRBJ1-6, with 7 bases fitting TRBD1. The junction had 9 bases not matched to a gene; V was cut back by 7 bases and J by 5 bases. The germline gives CDR1 SGHRS, CDR2 YFSETQ. This CDR3 contains 15 residues. CDR3 sequence (DNA): TGCGCCAGCGCCGAGGGACAGTACGATAATTCACCCCTCCACTTT. Its translation: CASAEGQYDNSPLHF.

The chain carries TRBV2 and TRBJ2-5; D is undetermined. The CDR3 totals 11 residues. Germline V gene data show CDR1 as SNHLY and CDR2 as FYNNEI. V shed 7 bases and J shed 2 bases, with 5 bases lying between them. CDR3 DNA: TGTGCCAGCACAGTACAAGAGACCCAGTACTTC. Translating gives CASTVQETQYF.

The chain joins TRBV19 to TRBJ1-3; D not certain. Per germline, CDR1 LNHDA and CDR2 SQIVND (reference sequence). The CDR3 is 17 residues long. Trimming pared 5 bases from V and 0 bases from J, leaving 17 bases between. In DNA form, the CDR3 reads TGTGCCAGTAGTGAGGGCGGAGCCACCTTCTCTGGAAACACCATATATTTT. Its protein is CASSEGGATFSGNTIYF. Full variable domain (remainder filled in from reference TRBV19 and TRBJ1-3): DGGITQSPKYLFRKEGQNVTLSCEQNLNHDAMYWYRQDPGQGLRLIYYSQIVNDFQKGDIAEGYSVSREKKESFPLTVTSAQKNPTAFYLCASSEGGATFSGNTIYFGEGSWLTVV.

The chain uses TRBV30 and TRBJ2-2; D not resolved. The V gene's germline CDR1 is GTSNPN and CDR2 SVGIG (reference sequence). The CDR3 length is 12 residues. Trimming stripped 5 bases from V and 2 bases from J, with 6 bases between. The CDR3 DNA sequence: TGTGCCTGGGGGCTCAACACCGGGGAGCTGTTTTTT. Protein: CAWGLNTGELFF. The full variable domain, with the rest looked up from reference TRBV30 and TRBJ2-2, is SQTIHQWPATLVQPVGSPLSLECTVEGTSNPNLYWYRQAAGRGLQLLFYSVGIGQISSEVPQNLSASRPQDRQFILSSKKLLLSDSGFYLCAWGLNTGELFFGEGSRLTVL.

V usage is TRBV4-2 and J usage is TRBJ2-2; D gene unclear. V shed 2 bases and J shed 5 bases, with 15 bases lying between them. The length of the CDR3 is 16 residues. The germline CDR1 and CDR2 sequences are LGHNA and YNFKEQ. The CDR3 nucleotides read TGTGCCAGCAGCCAATCCTCGGCTCCGCGGACCGGGGAGCTGTTTTTT. It translates to CASSQSSAPRTGELFF.

This chain connects TRBV5-6 to TRBJ2-7, with TRBD2 matching over 7 bases. This CDR3 is 15 amino acids long. V lost 0 bases, J lost 0 bases, and 3 bases stayed unmatched. Germline values: CDR1 SGHDT, CDR2 YYEEEE. CDR3 region: CASSLAGGNSYEQYF. In DNA form, the CDR3 reads TGTGCCAGCAGCTTGGCCGGGGGGAACTCCTACGAGCAGTACTTC.

The genes are TRBV29-1 and TRBJ2-3; 7 bases match TRBD2. The CDR3 runs to 13 residues. From germline, CDR1 is SQVTM and CDR2 ANQGSEA. V shed 5 bases, J shed 2 bases, and the junction held 4 bases outside the gene matches. The CDR3 region is CSVRSGNTDTQYF. CDR3 in DNA: TGCAGCGTTAGAAGCGGGAACACAGATACGCAGTATTTT.

The CDR3 DNA reads as TGTGCCATCAGTGATGTTGGCAGGGGGACCGGGGAGCTGTTTTTT. Protein: CAISDVGRGTGELFF. The chain links TRBV10-3 to TRBJ2-2; 7 bases line up with TRBD1. The trim removed 3 bases at V and 5 bases at J, leaving 6 bases unmatched. The CDR3 extends over 15 amino acids. Looked up from germline, CDR1 is ENHRY and CDR2 is SYGVKD.